Below are 8 T cell receptor beta chains sequenced from a single sample in a study of beta chain features in type 1 diabetes. Sequencing targeted expressed TCRB transcripts, as all isolated RNA had been reverse transcribed. Data came from immunoSEQ multiplex PCR; TCRdb stores just in-frame clones and leaves some out. The sample lists about 320,000 clones; 13% to 15% were seen once. The sequenced material came from central memory CD4+ T cells from blood. The receptors here all came from a man aged 25-40 years in good health.

A few counts support this clone. The chain links TRBV7-8 to TRBJ2-7; 8 bases align to TRBD2. The CDR3 contains 16 residues. Germline CDR1 SGHVS, CDR2 FQNEAQ. The J segment lost 3 bases and the V segment lost 5 bases, leaving 12 bases of the junction unmatched. CDR3: CASSQSASGSLYEQYV. In DNA, the CDR3 is TGTGCCAGCAGCCAGTCGGCTAGCGGGTCCCTCTACGAGCAGTACGTC.

The rearrangement uses TRBV19 and TRBJ2-1; the match to TRBD1 covers 8 bases. The CDR3 is 15 amino acids. The V and J ends lost 3 bases and 9 bases, in that order; junction bases with no gene match: 10. Germline CDR1 is LNHDA and CDR2 is SQIVND (reference sequence). As DNA, the CDR3 is TGTGCCAGTAGTATTACCTCGCAGGGGGCTAGTGAGCAGTTCTTC. Encoded protein: CASSITSQGASEQFF.

On this clone: The same CDR3 arises from other DNA sequences in this sample as well. The rearrangement joins TRBV14 to TRBJ2-1; D uncertain. The V gene's germline CDR1 is SGHDN and CDR2 FVKESK. This CDR3 region has 11 residues. Trimming left V 8 bases short and J 4 bases short, with 6 bases between. CDR3 coding DNA: TGTGCCAGCTCTAGGTACAATGAGCAGTTCTTC. Amino acid sequence: CASSRYNEQFF.

This chain links TRBV29-1 with TRBJ1-1; no reliable D call. In germline, CDR1 is SQVTM, CDR2 ANQGSEA. The CDR3 is 14 amino acids. Trimming left V 1 base short and J 3 bases short, with 12 bases between. This chain's CDR3 is CSVEARSSHTEAFF. CDR3 nucleotides: TGCAGCGTTGAAGCCAGAAGCAGTCACACTGAAGCTTTCTTT.

This clone was seen only a few times. The chain links TRBV6-5 to TRBJ2-3, with 8 nucleotides matching TRBD1. Trimming at V came to 0 bases and at J to 2 bases, leaving 4 bases not matched to a gene. The CDR3 is made up of 16 amino acids. The germline V gene encodes CDR1 MNHEY and CDR2 SVGAGI. In DNA form, the CDR3 reads TGTGCCAGCAGTTACTCGATGGGACAGGTCACAGATACGCAGTATTTT. It yields the protein CASSYSMGQVTDTQYF.

This clone occurred a few times. This chain uses TRBV19 with TRBJ2-2; tentatively, D is TRBD1 or TRBD2 (5 bases each). This CDR3 comprises 15 residues. From germline, CDR1 is LNHDA and CDR2 SQIVND (reference sequence). V shed 3 bases and J shed 4 bases, with 12 bases lying between them. As DNA, the CDR3 is TGTGCCAGTAGTATCCACGGGGCGGTCACCGGGGAGCTGTTTTTT. Amino acid sequence: CASSIHGAVTGELFF. Full variable domain (outside the CDR3, taken from reference TRBV19 and TRBJ2-2): DGGITQSPKYLFRKEGQNVTLSCEQNLNHDAMYWYRQDPGQGLRLIYYSQIVNDFQKGDIAEGYSVSREKKESFPLTVTSAQKNPTAFYLCASSIHGAVTGELFFGEGSRLTVL.

This clone was seen ten or more times. This chain connects TRBV10-3 to TRBJ1-1; D gene ambiguous. Germline V gives CDR1 ENHRY, CDR2 SYGVKD. V dropped 6 bases and J dropped 0 bases, with 8 bases sitting between them. The CDR3 covers 13 residues. CDR3 nucleotides: TGTGCCATCAGAAGAGAGTTGAACACTGAAGCTTTCTTT. Translated: CAIRRELNTEAFF.

This clone was found a few times. The rearrangement joins TRBV2 to TRBJ2-7; 8 nucleotides match TRBD2. Germline V gene sequence: CDR1 SNHLY, CDR2 FYNNEI. V shed 5 bases, J shed 4 bases, and the junction held 4 bases outside the gene matches. The length of the CDR3 is 13 residues. As DNA, the CDR3 is TGTGCCAGCAGTCGGGGGGGCGTATACGAGCAGTACTTC. Its protein is CASSRGGVYEQYF.